The TCR beta chain described here comes from a study of T cell changes during pregnancy in multiple sclerosis. Using immunoSEQ multiplex PCR, the repertoire was profiled, and TCRdb retains in-frame clones only, with some absent. The data hold 40,000 to 55,000 clones, with 89% observed a single time. The CDR3 spans 17 residues. The V end was cut by 3 bases, the J end by 6 bases, with 21 bases between. CDR1 SEHNR and CDR2 FQNEAQ come from the germline V gene (reference sequence). Sequenced material: CD4+ T cells from peripheral blood mononuclear cells, taken after pregnancy. The clonotype was recovered from a female donor with multiple sclerosis, enrolled in a pregnancy study. This rearrangement joins TRBV7-9 to TRBJ2-1, with D perhaps TRBD2 (5 bases). Here the CDR3 reads CASSFVSRVDIGNEQFF. The CDR3 region has the DNA TGTGCCAGCAGCTTCGTCTCGCGGGTAGATATAGGCAATGAGCAGTTCTTC. Complete variable domain (other parts from reference TRBV7-9 and TRBJ2-1): DTGVSQNPRHKITKRGQNVTFRCDPISEHNRLYWYRQTLGQGPEFLTYFQNEAQLEKSRLLSDRFSAERPKGSFSTLEIQRTEQGDSAMYLCASSFVSRVDIGNEQFFGPGTRLTVL.